The sequence of this T cell receptor beta chain was determined in a study of cytomegalovirus exposure and HLA in healthy donors. About the study: Around four fifths of approximately 400 genotyped donors fell in the Caucasian-associated ancestry cluster. Points from the study as a whole: Cytomegalovirus association was listed for about 160 TCR beta chains.

Comments on this clone: Its antigen is as yet unknown.

V was clipped by 8 bases and J by 2 bases, with 13 bases between them. CDR3 size: 13 residues. From germline, CDR1 is LNHDA and CDR2 SQIVND (reference sequence). 60 Vbeta and 13 Jbeta primers were used in PCR. In the study's own analysis: A later analysis counted 65 million to 95 million unique TCR beta chains, roughly 11 million shared. Repertoires were generated with immunoSEQ multiplex PCR, while TCRdb's copy carries only in-frame clones and drops some. The DNA gave D and trimming, while V, J and clone size come from that table. The table records about 240,000 clones, about 81% of them present only once.

This clonotype was obtained from a woman aged 40 to 50 in good health and CMV-seropositive. This chain uses TRBV19 with TRBJ2-7; D is possibly TRBD2 (6 bases). The sequenced material came from PBMCs. CDR3 in DNA: TGTGCCAGTTCGGAGGGAGCCACCTACGAGCAGTACTTC. Translated, it gives CASSEGATYEQYF.